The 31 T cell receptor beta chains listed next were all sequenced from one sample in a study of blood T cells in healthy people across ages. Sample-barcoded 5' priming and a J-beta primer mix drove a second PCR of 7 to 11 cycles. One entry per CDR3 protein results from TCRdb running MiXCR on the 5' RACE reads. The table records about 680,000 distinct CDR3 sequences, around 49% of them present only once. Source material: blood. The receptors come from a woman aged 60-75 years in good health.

CDR3 amino acids: CASSQASIGRAGNEQFF. In nucleotides, the CDR3 is TGTGCCAGCAGTCAGGCCTCAATAGGAAGGGCAGGCAATGAGCAGTTCTTC. The chain employs TRBV6-2 or TRBV6-3 and TRBJ2-1; D is undetermined. The V end was cut by 5 bases, the J end by 6 bases, with 23 bases between. The CDR3 is made up of 17 amino acids. Germline V gives CDR1 MNHEY, CDR2 SVGEGT.

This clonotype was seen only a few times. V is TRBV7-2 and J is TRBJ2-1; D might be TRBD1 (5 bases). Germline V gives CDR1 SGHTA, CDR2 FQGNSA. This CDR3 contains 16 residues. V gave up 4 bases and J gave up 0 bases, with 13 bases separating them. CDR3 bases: TGTGCCAGCAGCTCCAGGGCACTCTCCTCCTACAATGAGCAGTTCTTC. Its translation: CASSSRALSSYNEQFF.

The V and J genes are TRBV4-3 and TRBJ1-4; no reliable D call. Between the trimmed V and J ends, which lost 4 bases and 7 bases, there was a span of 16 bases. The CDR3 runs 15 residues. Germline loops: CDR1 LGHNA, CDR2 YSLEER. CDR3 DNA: TGCGCCAGCAGCCCTCGATGGCAGACGAGTGAAAAACTGTTTTTT. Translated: CASSPRWQTSEKLFF.

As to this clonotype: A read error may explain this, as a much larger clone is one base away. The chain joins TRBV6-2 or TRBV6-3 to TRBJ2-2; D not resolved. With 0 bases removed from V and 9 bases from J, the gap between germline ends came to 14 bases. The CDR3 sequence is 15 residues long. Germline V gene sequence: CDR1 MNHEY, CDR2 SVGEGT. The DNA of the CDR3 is TGTGCCAGCAGTTACTCGGATTCGGATCTCCGGGAGCTGTTTTTT. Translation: CASSYSDSDLRELFF.

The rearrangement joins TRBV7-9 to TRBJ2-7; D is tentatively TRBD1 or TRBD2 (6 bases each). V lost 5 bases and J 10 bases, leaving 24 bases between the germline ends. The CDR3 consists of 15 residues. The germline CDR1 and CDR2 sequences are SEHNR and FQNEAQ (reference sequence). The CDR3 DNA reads TGTGCCAGCAGCCTAAGGGGGAGGCCCGCAGAGGTCCAGTACTTC. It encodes CASSLRGRPAEVQYF.

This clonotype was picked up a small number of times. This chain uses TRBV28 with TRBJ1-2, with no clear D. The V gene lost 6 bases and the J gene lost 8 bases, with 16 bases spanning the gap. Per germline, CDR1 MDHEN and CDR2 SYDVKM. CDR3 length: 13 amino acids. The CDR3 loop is CASSQGPWAGYTF. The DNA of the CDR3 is TGTGCCAGCAGCCAAGGTCCCTGGGCCGGCTACACCTTC.

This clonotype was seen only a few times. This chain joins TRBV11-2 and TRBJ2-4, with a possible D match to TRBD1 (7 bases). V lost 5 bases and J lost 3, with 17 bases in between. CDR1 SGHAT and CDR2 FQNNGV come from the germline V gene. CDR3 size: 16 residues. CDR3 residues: CASSTGGTASKNIQYF. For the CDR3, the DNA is TGTGCCAGCAGCACCGGAGGGACAGCTAGCAAAAACATTCAGTACTTC.

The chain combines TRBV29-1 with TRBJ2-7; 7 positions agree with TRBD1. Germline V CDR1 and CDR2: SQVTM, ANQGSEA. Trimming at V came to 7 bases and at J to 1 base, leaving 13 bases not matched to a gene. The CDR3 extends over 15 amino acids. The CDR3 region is CSATPGTDPSYEQYF. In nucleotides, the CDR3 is TGCAGCGCCACGCCCGGGACAGATCCTTCCTACGAGCAGTACTTC.

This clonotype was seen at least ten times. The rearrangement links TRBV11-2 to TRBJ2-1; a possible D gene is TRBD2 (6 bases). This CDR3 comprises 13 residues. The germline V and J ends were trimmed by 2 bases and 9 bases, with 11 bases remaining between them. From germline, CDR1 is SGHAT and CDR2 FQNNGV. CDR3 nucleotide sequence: TGTGCCAGCAGCTTAATTGTGGGAGGTGAGCAGTTCTTC. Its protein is CASSLIVGGEQFF.

The CDR3 loop reads CASSAYAGGNIQYF. For the CDR3, the DNA is TGTGCCAGCAGTGCCTATGCAGGGGGAAACATTCAGTACTTC. The chain uses TRBV25-1 and TRBJ2-7; TRBD1 agrees at 7 bases. The J call may be faulty, since TRBJ2-4 better matches the DNA end. CDR3 length: 14 amino acids. Germline values: CDR1 MGHDK, CDR2 SYGVNS.

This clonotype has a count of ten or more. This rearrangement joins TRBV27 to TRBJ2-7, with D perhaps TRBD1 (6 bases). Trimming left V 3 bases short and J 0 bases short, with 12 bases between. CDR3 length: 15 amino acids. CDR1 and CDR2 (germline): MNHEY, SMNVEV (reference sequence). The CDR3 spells CASSFSAGVSYEQYF. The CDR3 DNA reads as TGTGCCAGCAGTTTTTCGGCAGGGGTCTCCTACGAGCAGTACTTC.

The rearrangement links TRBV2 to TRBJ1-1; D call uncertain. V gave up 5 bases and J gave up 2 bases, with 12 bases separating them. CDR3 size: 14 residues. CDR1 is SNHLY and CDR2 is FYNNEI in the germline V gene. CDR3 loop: CASSPAAFNTEAFF. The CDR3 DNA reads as TGTGCCAGCAGTCCCGCAGCCTTCAACACTGAAGCTTTCTTT. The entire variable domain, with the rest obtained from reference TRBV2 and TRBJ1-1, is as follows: EPEVTQTPSHQVTQMGQEVILRCVPISNHLYFYWYRQILGQKVEFLVSFYNNEISEKSEIFDDQFSVERPDGSNFTLKIRSTKLEDSAMYFCASSPAAFNTEAFFGQGTRLTVV.

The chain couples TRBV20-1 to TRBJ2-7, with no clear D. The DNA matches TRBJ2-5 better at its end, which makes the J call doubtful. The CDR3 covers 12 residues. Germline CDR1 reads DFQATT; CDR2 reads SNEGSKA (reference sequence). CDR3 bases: TGCAGTGCTAGCGACGGGCGGGAGACCCAGTACTTC. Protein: CSASDGRETQYF.

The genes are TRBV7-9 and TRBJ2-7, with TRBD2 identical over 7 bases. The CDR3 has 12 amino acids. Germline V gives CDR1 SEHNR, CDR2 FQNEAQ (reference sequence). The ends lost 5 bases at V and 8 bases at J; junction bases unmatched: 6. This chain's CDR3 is CASSAGTTQQYF. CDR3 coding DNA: TGTGCCAGCAGCGCCGGGACTACCCAGCAGTACTTC.

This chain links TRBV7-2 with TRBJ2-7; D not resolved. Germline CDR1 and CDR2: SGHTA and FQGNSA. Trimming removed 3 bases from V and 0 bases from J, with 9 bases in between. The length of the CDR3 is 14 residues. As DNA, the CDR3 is TGTGCCAGCAGCTTTGCGGCTAGCTCCTACGAGCAGTACTTC. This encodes CASSFAASSYEQYF.

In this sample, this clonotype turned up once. The CDR3 loop reads CASSLVKEQFF. As DNA, the CDR3 is TGTGCCAGCAGCTTAGTAAAAGAGCAGTTCTTC. V is TRBV7-2 and J is TRBJ2-1; D is ambiguous. This CDR3 has 11 amino acids. The germline CDR1 and CDR2 sequences are SGHTA and FQGNSA. V lost 1 base and J lost 10, with 5 bases in between. Using reference TRBV7-2 and TRBJ2-1 for the parts outside the CDR3, the full variable domain is GAGVSQSPSNKVTEKGKDVELRCDPISGHTALYWYRQSLGQGLEFLIYFQGNSAPDKSGLPSDRFSAERTGGSVSTLTIQRTQQEDSAVYLCASSLVKEQFFGPGTRLTVL.

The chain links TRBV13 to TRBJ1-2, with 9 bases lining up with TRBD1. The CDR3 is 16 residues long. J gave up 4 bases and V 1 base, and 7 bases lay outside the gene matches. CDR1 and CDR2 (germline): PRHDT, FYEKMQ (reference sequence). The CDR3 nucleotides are TGTGCCAGCAGCTTAGCCACAGGGGGCAAAGGCTATGGCTACACCTTC. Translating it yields CASSLATGGKGYGYTF.

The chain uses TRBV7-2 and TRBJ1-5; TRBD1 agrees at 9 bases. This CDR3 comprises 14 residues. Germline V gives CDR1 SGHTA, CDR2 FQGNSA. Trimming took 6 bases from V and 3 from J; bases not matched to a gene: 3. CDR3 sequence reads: CASRGTGFNQPQHF. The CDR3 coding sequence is TGTGCCAGCAGGGGGACAGGGTTCAATCAGCCCCAGCATTTT. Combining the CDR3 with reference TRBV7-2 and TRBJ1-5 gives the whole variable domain GAGVSQSPSNKVTEKGKDVELRCDPISGHTALYWYRQSLGQGLEFLIYFQGNSAPDKSGLPSDRFSAERTGGSVSTLTIQRTQQEDSAVYLCASRGTGFNQPQHFGDGTRLSIL.

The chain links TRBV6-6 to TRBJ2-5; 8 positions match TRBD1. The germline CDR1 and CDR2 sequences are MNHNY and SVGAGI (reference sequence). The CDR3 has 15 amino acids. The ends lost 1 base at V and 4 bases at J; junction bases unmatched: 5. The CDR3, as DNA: TGTGCCAGCAGTTACTTGGGGACAGGATTAGAGACCCAGTACTTC. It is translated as CASSYLGTGLETQYF.

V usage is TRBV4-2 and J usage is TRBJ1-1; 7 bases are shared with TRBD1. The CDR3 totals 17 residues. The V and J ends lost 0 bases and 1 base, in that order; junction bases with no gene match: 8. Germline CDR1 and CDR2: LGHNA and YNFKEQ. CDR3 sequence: CASSQDLTGEANTEAFF. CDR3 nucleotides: TGTGCCAGCAGCCAAGATCTCACAGGGGAAGCGAACACTGAAGCTTTCTTT.

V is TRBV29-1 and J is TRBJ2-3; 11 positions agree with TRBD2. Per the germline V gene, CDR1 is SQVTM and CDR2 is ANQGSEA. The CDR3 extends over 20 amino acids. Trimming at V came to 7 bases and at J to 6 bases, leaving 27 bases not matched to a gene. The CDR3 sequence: CSADLFLAGGPTIRGDTQYF. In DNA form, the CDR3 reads TGCAGCGCAGATCTTTTCCTAGCGGGAGGCCCAACAATAAGGGGGGATACGCAGTATTTT.

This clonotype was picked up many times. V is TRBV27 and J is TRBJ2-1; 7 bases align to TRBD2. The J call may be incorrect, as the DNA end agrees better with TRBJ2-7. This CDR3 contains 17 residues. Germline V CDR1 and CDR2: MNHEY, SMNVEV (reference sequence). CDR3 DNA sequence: TGTGCCAGCAGTTTCTCTCTGGCGGGAGTACCCTACAATGAGCAGTACTTC. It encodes CASSFSLAGVPYNEQYF.

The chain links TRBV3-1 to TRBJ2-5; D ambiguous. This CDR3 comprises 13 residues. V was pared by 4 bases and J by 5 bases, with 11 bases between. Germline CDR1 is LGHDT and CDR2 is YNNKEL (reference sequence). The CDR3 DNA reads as TGTGCCAGCAGCCGGGTCTCCTGGGAGACCCAGTACTTC. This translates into CASSRVSWETQYF.

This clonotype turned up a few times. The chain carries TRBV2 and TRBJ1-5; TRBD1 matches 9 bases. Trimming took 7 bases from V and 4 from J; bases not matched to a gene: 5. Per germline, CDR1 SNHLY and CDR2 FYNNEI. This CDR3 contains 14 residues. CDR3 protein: CASTGTGKNQPQHF. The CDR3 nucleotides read TGTGCCAGCACCGGGACAGGGAAAAATCAGCCCCAGCATTTT. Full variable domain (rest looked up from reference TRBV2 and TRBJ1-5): EPEVTQTPSHQVTQMGQEVILRCVPISNHLYFYWYRQILGQKVEFLVSFYNNEISEKSEIFDDQFSVERPDGSNFTLKIRSTKLEDSAMYFCASTGTGKNQPQHFGDGTRLSIL.

CDR3 sequence: CASRRDRGGSTEAFF. The CDR3 nucleotides read TGTGCCAGCAGAAGGGACAGGGGAGGAAGCACTGAAGCTTTCTTT. V is TRBV2 and J is TRBJ1-1; 10 positions agree with TRBD1. The germline V gene has CDR1 SNHLY and CDR2 FYNNEI. The CDR3 consists of 15 residues. The V and J ends lost 6 bases and 4 bases, in that order; junction bases with no gene match: 8.

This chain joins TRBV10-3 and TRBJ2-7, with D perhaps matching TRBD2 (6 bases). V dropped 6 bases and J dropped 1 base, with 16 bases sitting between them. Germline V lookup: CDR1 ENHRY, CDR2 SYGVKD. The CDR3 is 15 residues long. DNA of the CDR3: TGTGCCATCAGGGACCGGGACTCTGATTCCTACGAGCAGTACTTC. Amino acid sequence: CAIRDRDSDSYEQYF.

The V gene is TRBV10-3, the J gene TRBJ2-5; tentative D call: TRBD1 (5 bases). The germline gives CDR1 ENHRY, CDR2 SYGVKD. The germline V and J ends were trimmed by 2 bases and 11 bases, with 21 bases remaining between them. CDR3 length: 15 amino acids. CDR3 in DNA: TGTGCCATCAGTGAGGGGGCCTCAAGGGAATCGGAGCAGTACTTC. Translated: CAISEGASRESEQYF.

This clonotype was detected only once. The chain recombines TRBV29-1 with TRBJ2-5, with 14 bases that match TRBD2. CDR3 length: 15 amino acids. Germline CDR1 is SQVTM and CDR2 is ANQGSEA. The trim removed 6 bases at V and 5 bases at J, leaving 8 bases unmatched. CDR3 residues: CSVDPTSGRGETQYF. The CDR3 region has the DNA TGCAGCGTCGATCCGACTAGCGGGAGGGGGGAGACCCAGTACTTC.

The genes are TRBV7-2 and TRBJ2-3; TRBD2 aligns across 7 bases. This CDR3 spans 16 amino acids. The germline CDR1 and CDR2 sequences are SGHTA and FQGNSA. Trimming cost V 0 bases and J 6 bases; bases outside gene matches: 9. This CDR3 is CASSLAGAGVPDTQYF. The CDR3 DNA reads TGTGCCAGCAGCTTAGCGGGTGCGGGAGTCCCTGATACGCAGTATTTT.

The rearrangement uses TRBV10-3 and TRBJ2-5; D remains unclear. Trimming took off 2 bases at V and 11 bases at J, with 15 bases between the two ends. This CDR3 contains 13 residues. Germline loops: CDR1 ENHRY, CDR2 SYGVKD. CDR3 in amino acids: CAISEEQHNEQYF. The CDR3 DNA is TGTGCCATCAGTGAGGAACAGCACAATGAGCAGTACTTC.

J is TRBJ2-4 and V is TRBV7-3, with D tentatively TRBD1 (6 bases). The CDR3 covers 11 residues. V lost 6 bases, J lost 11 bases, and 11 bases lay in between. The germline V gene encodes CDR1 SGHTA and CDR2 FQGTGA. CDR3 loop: CASSAGGLQYF. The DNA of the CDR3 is TGTGCCAGCAGTGCTGGGGGCCTTCAGTACTTC.